This T cell receptor (beta chain) was identified in a study of post-analysis software for immune sequencing data. TCR beta cDNA libraries had unique molecular identifiers. The authors obtained some 500,000 cDNA molecules from about 0.94 to 9.7 million T cells. A single record per CDR3 protein comes from TCRdb applying MiXCR to the PCR reads. The sample lists about 820,000 distinct CDR3 sequences, approximately 57% occurring once. This TCR derives from a girl under 18 with multiple sclerosis. Sequencing was performed on blood.

The CDR3 DNA sequence: TGTGCCAGCAGCCTCAAGGGGGGGGCTTGGACTGAAGCTTTCTTT. Translation: CASSLKGGAWTEAFF. The chain is built from TRBV7-3 and TRBJ1-1, with D possibly TRBD1 on 6 matching bases. The CDR3 has 15 residues. The V end was cut by 5 bases, the J end by 5 bases, with 18 bases between. Germline CDR1 is SGHTA and CDR2 is FQGTGA.